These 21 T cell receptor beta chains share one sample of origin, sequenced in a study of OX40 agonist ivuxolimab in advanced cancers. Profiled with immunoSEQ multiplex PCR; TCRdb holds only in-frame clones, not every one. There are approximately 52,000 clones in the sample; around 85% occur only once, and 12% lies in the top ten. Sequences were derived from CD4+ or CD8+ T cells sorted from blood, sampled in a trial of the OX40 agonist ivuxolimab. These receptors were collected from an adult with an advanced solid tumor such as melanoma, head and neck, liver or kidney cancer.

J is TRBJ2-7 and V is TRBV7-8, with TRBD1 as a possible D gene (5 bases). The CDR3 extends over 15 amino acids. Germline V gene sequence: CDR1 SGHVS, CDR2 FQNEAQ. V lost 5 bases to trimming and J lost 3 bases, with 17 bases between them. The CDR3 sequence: CASSPYTQGLYEQYF. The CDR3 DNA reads TGTGCCAGCAGCCCATATACGCAGGGTCTCTACGAGCAGTACTTC.

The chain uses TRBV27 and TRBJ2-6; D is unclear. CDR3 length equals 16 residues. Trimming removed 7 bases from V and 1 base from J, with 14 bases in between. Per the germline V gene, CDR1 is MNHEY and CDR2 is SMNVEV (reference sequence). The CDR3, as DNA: TGTGCCAGCAAACACCCTTCACAGTCTGGGGCCAACGTCCTGACTTTC. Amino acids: CASKHPSQSGANVLTF. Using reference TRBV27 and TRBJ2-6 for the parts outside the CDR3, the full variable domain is EAQVTQNPRYLITVTGKKLTVTCSQNMNHEYMSWYRQDPGLGLRQIYYSMNVEVTDKGDVPEGYKVSRKEKRNFPLILESPSPNQTSLYFCASKHPSQSGANVLTFGAGSRLTVL.

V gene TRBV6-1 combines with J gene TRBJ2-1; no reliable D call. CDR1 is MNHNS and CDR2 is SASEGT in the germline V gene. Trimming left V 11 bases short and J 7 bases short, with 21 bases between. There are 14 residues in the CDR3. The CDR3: CAGSEWVSINEQFF. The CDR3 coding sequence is TGTGCCGGGTCCGAATGGGTGTCCATAAATGAGCAGTTCTTC.

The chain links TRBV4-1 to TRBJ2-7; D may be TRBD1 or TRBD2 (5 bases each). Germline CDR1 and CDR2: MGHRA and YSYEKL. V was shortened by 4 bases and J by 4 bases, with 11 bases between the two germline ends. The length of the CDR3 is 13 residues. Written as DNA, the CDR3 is TGCGCCAGCAGCCCCGTTGGGGGTTACGAGCAGTACTTC. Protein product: CASSPVGGYEQYF.

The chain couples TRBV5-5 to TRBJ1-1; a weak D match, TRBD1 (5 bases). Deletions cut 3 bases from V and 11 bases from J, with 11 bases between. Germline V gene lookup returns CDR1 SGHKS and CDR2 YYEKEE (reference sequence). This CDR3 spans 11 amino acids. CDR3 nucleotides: TGTGCCAGCAGCTATACAGCAGGGGCTTTCTTT. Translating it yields CASSYTAGAFF.

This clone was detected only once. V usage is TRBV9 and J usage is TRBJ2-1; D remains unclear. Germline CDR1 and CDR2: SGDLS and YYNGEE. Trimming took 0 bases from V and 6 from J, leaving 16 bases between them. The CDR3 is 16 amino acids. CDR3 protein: CASSVGGAVLSNEQFF. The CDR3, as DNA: TGTGCCAGCAGCGTAGGAGGCGCCGTCCTTTCCAATGAGCAGTTCTTC.

The CDR3 spells CASSFPPGQGGNIQYF. CDR3 nucleotides: TGTGCCAGCAGTTTCCCCCCGGGACAGGGGGGGAACATTCAGTACTTC. V gene TRBV28 combines with J gene TRBJ2-4; 11 nucleotides line up with TRBD1. The CDR3 consists of 16 residues. V was clipped by 3 bases and J by 7 bases; unmatched bases: 8. Germline CDR1 MDHEN, CDR2 SYDVKM.

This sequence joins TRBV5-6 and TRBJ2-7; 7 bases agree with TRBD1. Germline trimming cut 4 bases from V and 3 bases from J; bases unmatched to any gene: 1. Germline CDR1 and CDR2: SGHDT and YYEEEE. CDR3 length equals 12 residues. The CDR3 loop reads CASSRQGYEQYF. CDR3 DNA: TGTGCCAGCAGCAGACAGGGCTACGAGCAGTACTTC.

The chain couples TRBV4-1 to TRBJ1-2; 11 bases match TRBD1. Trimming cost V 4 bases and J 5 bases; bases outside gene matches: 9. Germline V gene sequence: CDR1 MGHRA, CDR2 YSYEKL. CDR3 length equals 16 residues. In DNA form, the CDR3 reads TGCGCCAGCAGCCCACGCTCAGGGACAGGGGGGTATGGCTACACCTTC. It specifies CASSPRSGTGGYGYTF.

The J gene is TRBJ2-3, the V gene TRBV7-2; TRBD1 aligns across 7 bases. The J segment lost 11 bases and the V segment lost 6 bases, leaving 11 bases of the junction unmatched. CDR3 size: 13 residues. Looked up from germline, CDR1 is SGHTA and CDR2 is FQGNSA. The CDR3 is CASRLPAQGVQYF. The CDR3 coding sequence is TGTGCCAGCAGATTACCAGCGCAGGGGGTGCAGTATTTT.

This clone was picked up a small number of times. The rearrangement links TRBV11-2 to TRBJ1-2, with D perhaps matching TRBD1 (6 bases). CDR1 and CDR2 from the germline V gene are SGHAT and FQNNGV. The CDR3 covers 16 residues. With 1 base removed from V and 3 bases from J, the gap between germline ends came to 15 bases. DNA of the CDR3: TGTGCCAGCAGCTTAGCAACCAGGGGCGTCGACTATGGCTACACCTTC. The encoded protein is CASSLATRGVDYGYTF.

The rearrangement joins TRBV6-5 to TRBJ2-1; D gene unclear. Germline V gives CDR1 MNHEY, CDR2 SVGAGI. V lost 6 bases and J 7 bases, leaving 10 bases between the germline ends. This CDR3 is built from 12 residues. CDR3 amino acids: CASSYDANEQFF. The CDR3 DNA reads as TGTGCCAGCAGCTACGATGCAAATGAGCAGTTCTTC.

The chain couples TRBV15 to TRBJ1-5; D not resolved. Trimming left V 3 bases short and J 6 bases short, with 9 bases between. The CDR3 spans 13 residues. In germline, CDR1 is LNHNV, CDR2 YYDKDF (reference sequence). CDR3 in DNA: TGTGCCACCAGCAGGGATGCTGGTCAGCCCCAGCATTTT. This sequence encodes CATSRDAGQPQHF.

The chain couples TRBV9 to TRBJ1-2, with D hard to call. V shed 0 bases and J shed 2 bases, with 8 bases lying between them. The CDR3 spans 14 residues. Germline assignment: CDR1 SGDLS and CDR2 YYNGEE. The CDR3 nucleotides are TGTGCCAGCAGCGTAGGAGGGATAAACTATGGCTACACCTTC. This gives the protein CASSVGGINYGYTF.

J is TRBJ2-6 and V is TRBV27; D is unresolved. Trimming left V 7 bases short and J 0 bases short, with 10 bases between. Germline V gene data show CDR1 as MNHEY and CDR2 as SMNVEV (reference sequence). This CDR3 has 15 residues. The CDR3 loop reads CASTPFLSGANVLTF. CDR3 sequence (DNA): TGTGCCAGCACCCCTTTCCTCTCTGGGGCCAACGTCCTGACTTTC.

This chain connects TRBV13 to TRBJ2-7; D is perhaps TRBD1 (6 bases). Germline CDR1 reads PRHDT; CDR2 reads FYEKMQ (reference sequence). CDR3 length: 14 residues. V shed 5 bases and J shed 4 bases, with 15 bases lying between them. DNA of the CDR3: TGTGCCAGCAGCCTTCGATTACAGGGTTACGAGCAGTACTTC. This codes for CASSLRLQGYEQYF.

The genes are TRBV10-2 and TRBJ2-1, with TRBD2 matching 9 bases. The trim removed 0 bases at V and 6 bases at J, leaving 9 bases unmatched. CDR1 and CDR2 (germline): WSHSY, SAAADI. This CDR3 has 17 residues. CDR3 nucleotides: TGCGCCAGCAGTGAGTCGTGGGGACTAGCAAGTTCCAATGAGCAGTTCTTC. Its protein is CASSESWGLASSNEQFF.

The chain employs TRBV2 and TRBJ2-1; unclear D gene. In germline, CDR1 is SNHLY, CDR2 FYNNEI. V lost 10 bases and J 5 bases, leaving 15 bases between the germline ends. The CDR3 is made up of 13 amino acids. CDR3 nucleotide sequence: TGTGCCAAAAGGATCCCTTGGGACAATGAGCAGTTCTTC. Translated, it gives CAKRIPWDNEQFF.

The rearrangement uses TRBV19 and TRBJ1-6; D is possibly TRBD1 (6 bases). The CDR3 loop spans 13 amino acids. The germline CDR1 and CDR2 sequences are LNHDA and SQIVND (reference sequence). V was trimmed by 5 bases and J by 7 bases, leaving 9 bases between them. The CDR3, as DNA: TGTGCCAGTAGTCAGGGGCAGAATTCACCCCTCCACTTT. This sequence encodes CASSQGQNSPLHF.

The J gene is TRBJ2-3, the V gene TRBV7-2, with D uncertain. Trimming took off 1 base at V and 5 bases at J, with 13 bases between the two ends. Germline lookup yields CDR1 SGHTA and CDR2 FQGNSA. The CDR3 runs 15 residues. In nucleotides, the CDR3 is TGTGCCAGCAGCTTAGGCCAGCTATGGGGAGATACGCAGTATTTT. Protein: CASSLGQLWGDTQYF.

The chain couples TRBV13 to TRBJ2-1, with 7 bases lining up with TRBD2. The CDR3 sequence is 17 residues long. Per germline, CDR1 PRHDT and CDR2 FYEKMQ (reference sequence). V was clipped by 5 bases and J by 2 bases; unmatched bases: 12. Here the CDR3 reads CASSPGFERGTYNEQFF. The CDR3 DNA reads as TGTGCCAGCAGCCCTGGGTTCGAGCGGGGAACCTACAATGAGCAGTTCTTC.